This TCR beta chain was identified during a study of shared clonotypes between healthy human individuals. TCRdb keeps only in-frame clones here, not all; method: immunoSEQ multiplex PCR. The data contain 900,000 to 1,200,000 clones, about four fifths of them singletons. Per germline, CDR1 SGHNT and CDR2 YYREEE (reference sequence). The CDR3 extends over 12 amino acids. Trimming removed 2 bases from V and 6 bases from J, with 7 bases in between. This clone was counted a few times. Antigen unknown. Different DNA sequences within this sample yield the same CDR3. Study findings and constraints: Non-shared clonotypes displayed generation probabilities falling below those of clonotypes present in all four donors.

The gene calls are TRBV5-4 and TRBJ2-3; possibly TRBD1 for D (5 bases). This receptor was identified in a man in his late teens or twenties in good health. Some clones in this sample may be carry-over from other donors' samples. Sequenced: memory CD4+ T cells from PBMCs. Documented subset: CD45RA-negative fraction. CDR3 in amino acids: CASSFSGDTQYF. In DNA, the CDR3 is TGTGCCAGCAGCTTTTCAGGGGATACGCAGTATTTT.